These 3 T cell receptor beta chains came from one sample sequenced in a study of neurological immune-mediated disorders. TCRdb analysed the 5' RACE reads with MiXCR anew, one entry per CDR3 protein. The profile shows 55,000 to 75,000 distinct CDR3 sequences, 2% to 2.5% of them singletons. Sequenced material: PBMCs. The receptor source for this set is a man in his fifties with multiple sclerosis.

At least ten counts were recorded for this clonotype. This chain links TRBV7-2 with TRBJ1-5, with 9 bases fitting TRBD1. The germline gives CDR1 SGHTA, CDR2 FQGNSA. V lost 5 bases and J lost 4; bases outside the gene matches: 9. The CDR3 is 16 residues long. The CDR3 sequence: CASSPTGTGRNQPQHF. The CDR3 DNA sequence: TGTGCCAGCAGCCCCACCGGGACAGGGCGAAATCAGCCCCAGCATTTT. Supplemented by reference TRBV7-2 and TRBJ1-5, the full variable domain reads GAGVSQSPSNKVTEKGKDVELRCDPISGHTALYWYRQSLGQGLEFLIYFQGNSAPDKSGLPSDRFSAERTGGSVSTLTIQRTQQEDSAVYLCASSPTGTGRNQPQHFGDGTRLSIL.

In its sample, this clonotype was seen many times. The V and J genes are TRBV5-1 and TRBJ1-4; possible D gene TRBD1, 5 bases. V was clipped by 2 bases and J by 1 base, with 6 bases between them. The CDR3 has 14 amino acids. The germline V gene has CDR1 SGHRS and CDR2 YFSETQ. In DNA form, the CDR3 reads TGCGCCAGCAGCTTCCAGGGAACTAATGAAAAACTGTTTTTT. It codes for CASSFQGTNEKLFF. Full variable domain (outside the CDR3, taken from reference TRBV5-1 and TRBJ1-4): KAGVTQTPRYLIKTRGQQVTLSCSPISGHRSVSWYQQTPGQGLQFLFEYFSETQRNKGNFPGRFSGRQFSNSRSEMNVSTLELGDSALYLCASSFQGTNEKLFFGSGTQLSVL.

This clonotype was found many times. The gene calls are TRBV29-1 and TRBJ2-2; 9 nucleotides align to TRBD1. With 5 bases clipped from V and 5 bases from J, the junction kept 9 bases outside the gene matches. The CDR3 is 15 residues long. Germline V lookup: CDR1 SQVTM, CDR2 ANQGSEA. As DNA, the CDR3 is TGCAGCGTTTCCTTACAGGGGGCACAAACCGGGGAGCTGTTTTTT. It translates to CSVSLQGAQTGELFF.